This TCR beta chain stems from a study of cytomegalovirus exposure and HLA in healthy donors. The study, taken as a whole, reports: Later findings reportedly placed an Asian-associated ancestry cluster below the roughly 660-donor mean for N-insertions.

Notes on this clone: Its target is not known.

Trimming took off 0 bases at V and 3 bases at J, with 12 bases between the two ends. Per the germline V gene, CDR1 is SGHRS and CDR2 is YFSETQ. The CDR3 length is 15 residues. The PCR used 60 Vbeta and 13 Jbeta primers. The data were produced by immunoSEQ multiplex PCR, yet TCRdb's version contains in-frame clones alone and is incomplete. The profile shows some 150,000 clones, roughly 80% of them singletons. The source material was PBMCs. The chain carries TRBV5-1 and TRBJ1-2; possible D gene TRBD1, 5 bases. The TCR was taken from a man between 40 and 49 years old in good health and CMV-seronegative. The CDR3 coding sequence is TGCGCCAGCAGCTTGGAACCCCTCAGGGACTATGGCTACACCTTC. As protein: CASSLEPLRDYGYTF.